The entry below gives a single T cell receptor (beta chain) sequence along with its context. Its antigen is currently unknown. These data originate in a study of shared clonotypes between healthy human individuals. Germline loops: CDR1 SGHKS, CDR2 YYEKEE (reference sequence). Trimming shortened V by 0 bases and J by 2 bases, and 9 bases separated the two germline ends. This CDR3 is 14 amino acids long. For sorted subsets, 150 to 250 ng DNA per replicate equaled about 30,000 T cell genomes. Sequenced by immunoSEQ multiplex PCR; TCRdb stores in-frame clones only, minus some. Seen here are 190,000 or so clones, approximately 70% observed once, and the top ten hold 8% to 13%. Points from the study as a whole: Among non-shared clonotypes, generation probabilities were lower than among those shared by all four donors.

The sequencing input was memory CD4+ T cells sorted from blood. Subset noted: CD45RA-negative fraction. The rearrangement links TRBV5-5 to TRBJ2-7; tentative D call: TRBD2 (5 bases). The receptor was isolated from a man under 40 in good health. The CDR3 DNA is TGTGCCAGCAGCTTGGCCCCGCGGGCCTACGAGCAGTACTTC. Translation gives CASSLAPRAYEQYF.